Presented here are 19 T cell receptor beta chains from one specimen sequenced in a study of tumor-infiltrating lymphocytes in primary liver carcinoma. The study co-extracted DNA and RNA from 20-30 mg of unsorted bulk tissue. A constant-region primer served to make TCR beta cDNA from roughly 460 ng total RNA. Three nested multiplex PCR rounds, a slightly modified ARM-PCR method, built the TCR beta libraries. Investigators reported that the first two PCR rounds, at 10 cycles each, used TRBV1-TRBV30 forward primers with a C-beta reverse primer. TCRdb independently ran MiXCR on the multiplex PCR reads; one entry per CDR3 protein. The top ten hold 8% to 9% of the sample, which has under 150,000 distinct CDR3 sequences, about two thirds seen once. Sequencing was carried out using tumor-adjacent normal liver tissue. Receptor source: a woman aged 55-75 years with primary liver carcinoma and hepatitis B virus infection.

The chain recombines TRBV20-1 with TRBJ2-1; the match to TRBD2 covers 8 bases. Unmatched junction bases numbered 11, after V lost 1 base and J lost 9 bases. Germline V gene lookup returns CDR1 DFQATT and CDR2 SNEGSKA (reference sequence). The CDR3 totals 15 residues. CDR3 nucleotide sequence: TGCAGTGCTAGAGTGTACGGGAGGGCCGGGGGTGAGCAGTTCTTC. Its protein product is CSARVYGRAGGEQFF.

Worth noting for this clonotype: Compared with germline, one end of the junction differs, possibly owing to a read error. CDR3 region: CIVDVGLPDTQYF. DNA of the CDR3: TGCATCGTTGACGTGGGGTTACCAGATACGCAGTATTTT. The chain employs TRBV29-1 and TRBJ2-3; D gene unclear. CDR1 is SQVTM and CDR2 is ANQGSEA in the germline V gene. The CDR3 sequence is 13 residues long.

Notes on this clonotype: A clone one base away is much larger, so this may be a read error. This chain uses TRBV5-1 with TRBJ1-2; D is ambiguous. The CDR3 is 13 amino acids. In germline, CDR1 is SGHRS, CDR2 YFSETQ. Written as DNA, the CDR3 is TGCACCAGCAGCGCGACGGCTAACTATGGCTACACCTTC. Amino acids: CTSSATANYGYTF.

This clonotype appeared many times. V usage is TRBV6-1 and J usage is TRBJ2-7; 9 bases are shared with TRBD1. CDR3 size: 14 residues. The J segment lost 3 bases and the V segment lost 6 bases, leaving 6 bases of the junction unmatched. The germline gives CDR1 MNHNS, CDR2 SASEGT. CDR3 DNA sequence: TGTGCCAGCAGCCGGACAGGGGAGATCTACGAGCAGTACTTC. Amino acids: CASSRTGEIYEQYF.

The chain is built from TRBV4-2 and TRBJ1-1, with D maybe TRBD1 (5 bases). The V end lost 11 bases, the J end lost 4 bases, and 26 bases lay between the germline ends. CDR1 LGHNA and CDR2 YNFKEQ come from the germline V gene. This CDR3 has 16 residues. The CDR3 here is CACNPLEGRGGTEAFF. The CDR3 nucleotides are TGTGCCTGCAACCCATTGGAAGGTCGGGGGGGCACTGAAGCTTTCTTT.

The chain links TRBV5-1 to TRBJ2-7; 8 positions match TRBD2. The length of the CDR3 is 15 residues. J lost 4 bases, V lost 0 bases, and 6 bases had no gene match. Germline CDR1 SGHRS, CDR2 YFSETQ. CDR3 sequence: CASSLESGSLYEQYF. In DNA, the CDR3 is TGCGCCAGCAGCTTGGAGAGCGGGAGCTTGTACGAGCAGTACTTC.

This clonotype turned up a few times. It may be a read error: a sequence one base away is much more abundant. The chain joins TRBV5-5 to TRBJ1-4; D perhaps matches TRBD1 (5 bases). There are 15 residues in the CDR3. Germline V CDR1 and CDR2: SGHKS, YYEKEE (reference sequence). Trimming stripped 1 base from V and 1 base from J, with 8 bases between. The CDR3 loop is CASSLTGVTNEKLFF. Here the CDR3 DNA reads TGTGCCAGCAGCTTGACAGGCGTAACTAATGAAAAACTGTTTTTT.

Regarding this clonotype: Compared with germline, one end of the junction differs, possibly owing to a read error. The CDR3 DNA reads TGCGCAAGCAGCTTGGACGGGACTAGCGTGGGGGACATTCAGTACTTC. Translation: CASSLDGTSVGDIQYF. The chain links TRBV5-1 to TRBJ2-4, with 10 bases aligning to TRBD2. Germline CDR1 is SGHRS and CDR2 is YFSETQ. This CDR3 has 16 amino acids.

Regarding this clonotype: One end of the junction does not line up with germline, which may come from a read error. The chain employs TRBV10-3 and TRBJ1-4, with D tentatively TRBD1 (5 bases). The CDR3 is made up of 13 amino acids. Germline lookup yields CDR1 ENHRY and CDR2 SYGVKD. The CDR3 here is CAGRRGRGEKLFF. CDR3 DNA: TGTGCCGGAAGGCGGGGGAGAGGCGAAAAACTATTTTTT.

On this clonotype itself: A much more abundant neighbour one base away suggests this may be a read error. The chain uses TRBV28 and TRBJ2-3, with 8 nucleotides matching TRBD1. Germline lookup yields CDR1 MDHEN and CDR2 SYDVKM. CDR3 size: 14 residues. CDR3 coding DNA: TGTGCCAGCAGTCTGGACAGGGATTTAGATAAGCAGTATTTT. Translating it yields CASSLDRDLDKQYF.

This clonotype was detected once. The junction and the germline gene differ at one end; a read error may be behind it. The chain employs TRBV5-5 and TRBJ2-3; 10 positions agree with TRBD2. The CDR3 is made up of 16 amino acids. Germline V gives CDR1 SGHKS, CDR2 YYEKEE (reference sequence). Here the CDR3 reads CASRPGTSDSIDTQYF. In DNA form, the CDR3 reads TGTGCCAGTAGACCCGGGACTAGCGATAGCATAGATACGCAGTATTTT.

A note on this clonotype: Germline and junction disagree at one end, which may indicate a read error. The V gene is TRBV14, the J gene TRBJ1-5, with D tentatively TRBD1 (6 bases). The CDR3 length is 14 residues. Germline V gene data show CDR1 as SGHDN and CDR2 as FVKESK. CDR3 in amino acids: CASDRWRGNQPRHF. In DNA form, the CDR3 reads TGTGCCAGCGACAGGTGGAGGGGGAATCAGCCCCGGCATTTT. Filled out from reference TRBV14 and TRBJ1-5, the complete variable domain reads EAGVTQFPSHSVIEKGQTVTLRCDPISGHDNLYWYRRVMGKEIKFLLHFVKESKQDESGMPNNRFLAERTGGTYSTLKVQPAELEDSGVYFCASDRWRGNQPRHFGDGTRLSIL.

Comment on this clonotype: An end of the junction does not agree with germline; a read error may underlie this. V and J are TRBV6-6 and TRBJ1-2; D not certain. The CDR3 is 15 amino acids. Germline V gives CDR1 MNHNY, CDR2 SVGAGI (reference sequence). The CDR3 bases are TGTGCCAACAGTTACGGTGGACGGGGAGAGGGTGGCTACATCTTC. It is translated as CANSYGGRGEGGYIF.

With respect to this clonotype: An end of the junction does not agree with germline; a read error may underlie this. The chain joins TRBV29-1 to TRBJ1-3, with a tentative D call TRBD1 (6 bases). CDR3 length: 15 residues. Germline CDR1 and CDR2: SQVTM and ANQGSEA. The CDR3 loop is CIVGGSPSSGNTIYF. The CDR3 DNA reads TGCATCGTTGGGGGCAGCCCGAGCTCCGGAAACACCATATATTTT.

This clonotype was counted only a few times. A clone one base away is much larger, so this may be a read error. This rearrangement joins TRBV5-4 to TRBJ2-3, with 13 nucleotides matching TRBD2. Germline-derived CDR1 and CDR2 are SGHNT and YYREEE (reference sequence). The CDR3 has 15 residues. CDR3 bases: TGTGCCAGCAGCTGGACTAGCGGGAGAGGAGATACGCGGTATTTT. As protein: CASSWTSGRGDTRYF.

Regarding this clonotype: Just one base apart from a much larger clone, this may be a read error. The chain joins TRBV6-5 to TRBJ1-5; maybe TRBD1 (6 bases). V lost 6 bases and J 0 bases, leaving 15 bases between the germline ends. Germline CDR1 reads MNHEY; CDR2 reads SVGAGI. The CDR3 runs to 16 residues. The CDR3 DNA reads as TGTGCCAGCAGGACCCTAGGGGGATCTAGCAATCAGCCCCAGCATTTT. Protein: CASRTLGGSSNQPQHF.

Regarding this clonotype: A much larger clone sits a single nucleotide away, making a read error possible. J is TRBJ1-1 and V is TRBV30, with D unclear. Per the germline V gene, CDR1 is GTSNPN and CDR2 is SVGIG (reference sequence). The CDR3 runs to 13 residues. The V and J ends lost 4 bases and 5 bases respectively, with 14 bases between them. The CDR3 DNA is TGTGCCTGGACCACAAGGGAAGGTACTGAAGCTTTCTTT. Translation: CAWTTREGTEAFF.

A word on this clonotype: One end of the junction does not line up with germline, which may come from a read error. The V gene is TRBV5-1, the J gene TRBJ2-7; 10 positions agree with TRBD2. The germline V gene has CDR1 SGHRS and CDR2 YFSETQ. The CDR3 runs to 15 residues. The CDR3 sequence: CASSSGTSVSHEQYF. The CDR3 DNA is TGCGCCAGCAGCTCAGGGACTAGCGTCAGTCACGAGCAATACTTC. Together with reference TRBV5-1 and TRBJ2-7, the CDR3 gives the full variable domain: KAGVTQTPRYLIKTRGQQVTLSCSPISGHRSVSWYQQTPGQGLQFLFEYFSETQRNKGNFPGRFSGRQFSNSRSEMNVSTLELGDSALYLCASSSGTSVSHEQYFGPGTRLTVT.

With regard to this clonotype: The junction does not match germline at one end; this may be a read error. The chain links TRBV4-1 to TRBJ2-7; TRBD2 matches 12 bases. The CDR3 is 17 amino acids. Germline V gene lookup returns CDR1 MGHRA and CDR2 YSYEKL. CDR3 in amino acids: CAISPGLAGPRRYEQYF. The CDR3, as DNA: TGCGCCATCAGCCCAGGACTAGCGGGACCACGGCGATACGAGCAGTACTTC.